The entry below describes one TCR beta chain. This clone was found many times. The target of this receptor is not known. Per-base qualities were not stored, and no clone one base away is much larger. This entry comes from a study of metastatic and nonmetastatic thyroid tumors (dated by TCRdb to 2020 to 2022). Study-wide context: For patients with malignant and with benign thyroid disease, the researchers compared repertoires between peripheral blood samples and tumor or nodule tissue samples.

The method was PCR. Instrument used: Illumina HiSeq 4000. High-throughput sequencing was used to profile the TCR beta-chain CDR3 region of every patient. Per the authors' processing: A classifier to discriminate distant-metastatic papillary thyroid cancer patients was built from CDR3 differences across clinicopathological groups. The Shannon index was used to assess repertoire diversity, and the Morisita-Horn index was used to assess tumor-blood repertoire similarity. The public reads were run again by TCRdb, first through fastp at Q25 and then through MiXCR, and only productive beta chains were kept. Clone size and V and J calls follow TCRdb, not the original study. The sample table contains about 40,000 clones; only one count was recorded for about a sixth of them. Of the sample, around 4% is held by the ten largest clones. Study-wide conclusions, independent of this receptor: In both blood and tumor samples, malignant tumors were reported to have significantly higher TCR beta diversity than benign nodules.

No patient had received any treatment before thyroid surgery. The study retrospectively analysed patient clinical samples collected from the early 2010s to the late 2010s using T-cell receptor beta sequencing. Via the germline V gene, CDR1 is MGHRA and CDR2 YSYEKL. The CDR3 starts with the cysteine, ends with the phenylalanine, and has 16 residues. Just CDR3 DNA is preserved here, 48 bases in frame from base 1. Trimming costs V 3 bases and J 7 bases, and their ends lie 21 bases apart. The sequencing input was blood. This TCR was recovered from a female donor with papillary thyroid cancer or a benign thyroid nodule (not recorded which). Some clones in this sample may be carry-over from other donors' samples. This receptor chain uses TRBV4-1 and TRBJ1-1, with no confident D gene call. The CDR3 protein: CASSHHELPFAFEAFF. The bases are TGCGCCAGCAGCCACCATGAACTACCGTTCGCCTTTGAAGCTTTCTTT.